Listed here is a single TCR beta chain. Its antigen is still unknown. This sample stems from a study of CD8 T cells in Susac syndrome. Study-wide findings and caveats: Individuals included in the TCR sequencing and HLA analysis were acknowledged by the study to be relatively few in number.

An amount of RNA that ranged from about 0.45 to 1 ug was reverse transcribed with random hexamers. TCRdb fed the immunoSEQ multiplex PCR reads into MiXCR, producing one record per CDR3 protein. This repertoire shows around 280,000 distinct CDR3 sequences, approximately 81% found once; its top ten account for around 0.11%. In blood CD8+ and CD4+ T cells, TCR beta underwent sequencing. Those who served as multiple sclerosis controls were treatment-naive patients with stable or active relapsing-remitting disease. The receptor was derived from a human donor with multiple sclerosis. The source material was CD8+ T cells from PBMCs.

CDR3 nucleotide sequence: TGCAGTGATGGAATGGGTCCGCTAGCGGGATACAATGAGCAGTTCTTC. Protein product: CSDGMGPLAGYNEQFF. The chain carries TRBV20-1 and TRBJ2-1; 9 bases map to TRBD2. The CDR3 has 16 residues. The germline CDR1 and CDR2 sequences are DFQATT and SNEGSKA (reference sequence). V trimming: 7 bases; J trimming: 4 bases; junction bases outside the gene matches: 14.